Presented here are 16 T cell receptor beta chains from one specimen sequenced in a study of monozygotic twins with cystic fibrosis. Produced via immunoSEQ multiplex PCR; TCRdb's table is partial and in-frame only. The table includes about 14,000 clones, about 85% detected once. Sequences were obtained from blood. These receptor sequences come from a boy under 18 with cystic fibrosis.

The CDR3 region is CASSSFGTGGWDEKLFF. CDR3 nucleotide sequence: TGTGCCAGCAGTTCCTTCGGGACAGGGGGCTGGGATGAAAAACTGTTTTTT. The V and J genes are TRBV7-2 and TRBJ1-4; 12 nucleotides line up with TRBD1. This CDR3 is built from 17 residues. The germline CDR1 and CDR2 sequences are SGHTA and FQGNSA. Losses at the gene ends were 6 bases for V and 6 bases for J; bases not matched to a gene: 11.

The chain is built from TRBV20-1 and TRBJ1-2; the D gene is possibly TRBD1 (6 bases). Germline CDR1 is DFQATT and CDR2 is SNEGSKA (reference sequence). Trimming shortened V by 6 bases and J by 2 bases, and 7 bases separated the two germline ends. The CDR3 is 11 amino acids. The CDR3 nucleotides are TGCAGTGCCGGGACAAACTATGGCTACACCTTC. This sequence encodes CSAGTNYGYTF.

This clone turned up a few times. The chain uses TRBV15 and TRBJ2-5; D unclear. V dropped 0 bases and J dropped 4 bases, with 6 bases sitting between them. There are 13 residues in the CDR3. Per the germline V gene, CDR1 is LNHNV and CDR2 is YYDKDF (reference sequence). The CDR3 nucleotides read TGTGCCACCAGCAGAGATGTGGGAGAGACCCAGTACTTC. It yields the protein CATSRDVGETQYF.

J is TRBJ1-1 and V is TRBV9; tentatively, D is TRBD1 (5 bases). The CDR3 consists of 14 residues. V lost 3 bases and J lost 1, with 10 bases in between. Germline V gives CDR1 SGDLS, CDR2 YYNGEE. The CDR3 DNA is TGTGCCAGCAGCGCCGGGACGGCGAACACTGAAGCTTTCTTT. Encoded protein: CASSAGTANTEAFF.

The genes are TRBV30 and TRBJ2-5, with D perhaps being TRBD1 or TRBD2 (5 bases each). V lost 7 bases, J lost 0 bases, and 18 bases lay in between. This CDR3 comprises 15 residues. Germline V gene data show CDR1 as GTSNPN and CDR2 as SVGIG (reference sequence). CDR3 nucleotides: TGTGCCTTCGCACCGGGACCTAGGTACCAAGAGACCCAGTACTTC. This encodes CAFAPGPRYQETQYF.

This sequence joins TRBV15 and TRBJ2-1, with D perhaps matching TRBD2 (5 bases). Germline CDR1 LNHNV, CDR2 YYDKDF (reference sequence). V was cut by 5 bases and J by 0 bases, with 8 bases left in between. The CDR3 runs 14 residues. The CDR3 region is CATSLRGSYNEQFF. Here the CDR3 DNA reads TGTGCCACCAGCCTACGGGGCTCCTACAATGAGCAGTTCTTC.

The rearrangement uses TRBV9 and TRBJ2-2; TRBD2 matches 14 bases. The germline gives CDR1 SGDLS, CDR2 YYNGEE. Losses at the gene ends were 4 bases for V and 6 bases for J; bases not matched to a gene: 8. This CDR3 is 17 amino acids long. The CDR3 DNA is TGTGCCAGCAGCTTAAGACTAGCGGGGGGGCTCGCCGGGGAGCTGTTTTTT. Protein: CASSLRLAGGLAGELFF.

The rearrangement links TRBV25-1 to TRBJ2-2; a weak D match, TRBD1 (6 bases). This CDR3 comprises 14 residues. The germline V gene has CDR1 MGHDK and CDR2 SYGVNS. Between the trimmed V and J ends, which lost 8 bases and 6 bases, there was a span of 16 bases. CDR3 coding DNA: TGTGCCAGCGACCCCTCTTGGGGGCCCGGGGAGCTGTTTTTT. Translation: CASDPSWGPGELFF.

This rearrangement joins TRBV4-1 to TRBJ1-1; 7 bases align to TRBD1. V lost 4 bases to trimming and J lost 0 bases; unmatched junction nucleotides: 5. The CDR3 loop spans 15 amino acids. Germline V lookup: CDR1 MGHRA, CDR2 YSYEKL. The CDR3: CASSPRTGLNTEAFF. CDR3 DNA sequence: TGCGCCAGCAGCCCCCGGACAGGATTGAACACTGAAGCTTTCTTT.

The gene calls are TRBV27 and TRBJ2-5; 11 nucleotides align to TRBD2. CDR3 length: 16 amino acids. Germline V CDR1 and CDR2: MNHEY, SMNVEV (reference sequence). Trimming cost V 3 bases and J 5 bases; bases outside gene matches: 8. This chain's CDR3 is CASSFLAGGLVETQYF. The CDR3 bases are TGTGCCAGCAGTTTCTTAGCGGGGGGGCTCGTTGAGACCCAGTACTTC.

This chain connects TRBV27 to TRBJ2-3; the D gene is possibly TRBD2 (5 bases). CDR1 is MNHEY, CDR2 SMNVEV, per germline (reference sequence). This CDR3 is built from 15 residues. V lost 2 bases and J lost 0, with 9 bases in between. The CDR3 DNA follows: TGTGCCAGCAGTTTAGAGGGCGACAGCACAGATACGCAGTATTTT. It translates to CASSLEGDSTDTQYF.

V is TRBV7-9 and J is TRBJ1-4, with D unresolved. This CDR3 has 13 residues. V was clipped by 0 bases and J by 13 bases, with 12 bases between them. Germline V gene sequence: CDR1 SEHNR, CDR2 FQNEAQ (reference sequence). CDR3 residues: CASSLAVLLGLFF. In nucleotides, the CDR3 is TGTGCCAGCAGCTTAGCGGTTTTATTAGGACTGTTTTTT.

The genes are TRBV7-9 and TRBJ2-4, with 10 nucleotides matching TRBD1. The trim removed 3 bases at V and 0 bases at J, leaving 5 bases unmatched. The CDR3 spans 17 residues. CDR1 is SEHNR and CDR2 is FQNEAQ in the germline V gene (reference sequence). The CDR3 sequence: CASSFYRDRGAKNIQYF. The DNA for the CDR3 is TGTGCCAGCAGCTTTTACCGGGACAGGGGAGCCAAAAACATTCAGTACTTC.

The chain is built from TRBV5-1 and TRBJ2-5; D unresolved. V lost 4 bases to trimming and J lost 5 bases, with 12 bases between them. The CDR3 runs to 13 residues. Germline V gene sequence: CDR1 SGHRS, CDR2 YFSETQ. The CDR3 DNA follows: TGCGCCAGCAGCCGAACCATTGGCGAGACCCAGTACTTC. Its translation: CASSRTIGETQYF.

This clone showed up just a few times. The chain is built from TRBV6-5 and TRBJ2-7; D not certain. The V gene lost 2 bases and the J gene lost 1 base, with 6 bases spanning the gap. CDR1 and CDR2 from the germline V gene are MNHEY and SVGAGI. The CDR3 extends over 13 amino acids. The CDR3 nucleotides read TGTGCCAGCAGTTACGACACTTCCTACGAGCAGTACTTC. It codes for CASSYDTSYEQYF.

The chain employs TRBV30 and TRBJ1-1; D is unresolved. V shed 3 bases and J shed 4 bases, with 12 bases lying between them. CDR3 length equals 13 residues. Germline lookup yields CDR1 GTSNPN and CDR2 SVGIG (reference sequence). Here the CDR3 reads CAWRAGWGTEAFF. The CDR3 region has the DNA TGTGCCTGGAGGGCGGGGTGGGGCACTGAAGCTTTCTTT.